These T cell receptor beta chains were read from a single sample in a study of early T cells in non-severe SARS-CoV-2 infection. Each CDR3 protein gets one entry after TCRdb re-called the 5' RACE reads with MiXCR. Here the sample spans about 55,000 distinct CDR3 sequences, about 7.1% being singletons. Sample: whole blood, taken at baseline. Every receptor here comes from an adult who was a healthcare worker with PCR-confirmed SARS-CoV-2 infection or an uninfected control (not recorded which). Both conserved end residues are part of each CDR3. The order of the fields is J gene, D gene, clone size, V gene, CDR3 protein, CDR3 DNA. D genes are given only for firm matches. Rows give clone size only sometimes, using once, few, many, or a class for an expanded clone.

TRBJ1-5 NA few TRBV2 CASSGQSANQPQHF TGTGCCAGCAGCGGACAGAGCGCCAATCAGCCCCAGCATTTT
TRBJ1-1 TRBD1 NA TRBV6-4 CASSAGQGSTEAFF TGTGCCAGCAGCGCCGGACAGGGCAGCACTGAAGCTTTCTTT
TRBJ2-5 NA NA TRBV5-1 CASSLASTAPTGMAQYF TGCGCCAGCAGCTTGGCCAGCACCGCGCCCACGGGAATGGCCCAGTACTTC
TRBJ1-1 NA many TRBV7-9 CASSPPRTGSTEAFF TGTGCCAGCAGCCCGCCCCGGACGGGCAGCACTGAAGCTTTCTTT
TRBJ2-2 NA many TRBV4-1 CASSRGPIRSSGELFF TGCGCCAGCAGCCGAGGCCCAATCCGCTCCTCCGGGGAGCTGTTTTTT
TRBJ2-7 NA NA TRBV7-2 CASSLVATAYEQYF TGTGCCAGCAGCTTAGTGGCAACCGCCTACGAGCAGTACTTC
TRBJ2-3 NA many TRBV20-1 CSAITSLVQYF TGCAGTGCCATCACCTCTTTAGTCCAGTATTTT
TRBJ1-2 TRBD1 few TRBV29-1 CSGSGQGNGYTF TGCAGCGGGAGCGGACAGGGCAATGGCTACACCTTC
TRBJ2-3 NA many TRBV7-8 CASSLGWGMADTQYF TGTGCCAGCAGCTTAGGGTGGGGCATGGCTGATACGCAGTATTTT
TRBJ2-7 TRBD2 many TRBV6-6 CASSRTSGGLSYEQYF TGTGCCAGCAGTCGGACTAGCGGGGGCCTCTCCTACGAGCAGTACTTC
TRBJ1-5 NA many TRBV9 CASSVGGRAPPGQPQHF TGTGCCAGCAGCGTAGGCGGCAGGGCCCCTCCCGGGCAGCCCCAGCATTTT
TRBJ2-7 TRBD2 few TRBV7-2 CASSLASGGIYEQYF TGTGCCAGCAGCTTGGCGAGCGGGGGGATATACGAGCAGTACTTC
TRBJ2-7 TRBD1 few TRBV30 CAGTTGEYEQYF TGTGCCGGGACGACAGGGGAATACGAGCAGTACTTC
TRBJ1-5 NA NA TRBV6-2/TRBV6-3 CASRSRVNQPQHF TGTGCCAGCCGCTCCAGAGTCAATCAGCCCCAGCATTTT
TRBJ2-5 TRBD2 few TRBV27 CASSSLSGGVQETQYF TGTGCCAGCAGTTCCCTCAGCGGGGGAGTCCAAGAGACCCAGTACTTC
TRBJ2-4 TRBD2 few TRBV24-1 CATSDLRNHLAGGPEGTKNIQYF TGTGCCACCAGTGATTTGCGAAACCATTTAGCGGGGGGGCCGGAAGGTACCAAAAACATTCAGTACTTC
TRBJ2-4 TRBD1 few TRBV7-6 CASSPVFGQGRDLAKNIQYF TGTGCCAGCAGCCCAGTATTCGGACAGGGGCGAGATCTAGCCAAAAACATTCAGTACTTC
TRBJ2-6 NA NA TRBV10-3 CAISPSGSGANVLTF TGTGCCATCAGTCCCTCAGGGTCCGGGGCCAACGTCCTGACTTTC
TRBJ1-2 NA many TRBV12-3/TRBV12-4 CASSRENYGYTF TGTGCCAGCAGCAGGGAGAACTATGGCTACACCTTC
TRBJ1-2 NA few TRBV30 CAWSSMLEQELNYGYTF TGTGCCTGGAGTAGTATGCTAGAACAGGAGCTTAACTATGGCTACACCTTC
TRBJ2-3 NA many TRBV6-2/TRBV6-3 CASSYPGDTQYF TGTGCCAGCAGTTATCCTGGGGATACGCAGTATTTT
TRBJ1-5 NA few TRBV12-3/TRBV12-4 CASSRRQVSGNQPQHF TGTGCCAGCAGTCGACGTCAGGTGTCAGGCAATCAGCCCCAGCATTTT
TRBJ2-1 NA NA TRBV7-6 CASSLGQDFNEQFF TGTGCCAGCAGCTTAGGGCAGGATTTCAATGAGCAGTTCTTC
TRBJ2-5 NA many TRBV18 CASSPTETETQYF TGTGCCAGCTCACCAACAGAGACGGAGACCCAGTACTTC
TRBJ2-3 NA few TRBV5-1 CASRWKDSTDTQYF TGCGCCAGCAGATGGAAGGATAGCACAGATACGCAGTATTTT
TRBJ2-7 NA NA TRBV5-4 CASSFEAYEQYF TGTGCCAGCAGCTTCGAAGCCTACGAGCAGTACTTC
TRBJ2-7 TRBD2 few TRBV18 CASSPGTSHYEQYF TGTGCCAGCTCGCCCGGGACTAGCCACTACGAGCAGTACTTC
TRBJ2-5 TRBD1 few TRBV7-2 CASSWRTGGQETQYF TGTGCCAGCAGCTGGAGGACAGGGGGCCAAGAGACCCAGTACTTC
TRBJ2-5 NA many TRBV5-4 CASSLEGKGETQYF TGTGCCAGCAGCTTGGAAGGAAAGGGCGAGACCCAGTACTTC
TRBJ1-2 NA NA TRBV6-2/TRBV6-3 CASSSTARYTF TGTGCCAGCAGTTCTACGGCACGCTACACCTTC
TRBJ2-1 TRBD2 many TRBV20-1 CSARGRLAGYNEQFF TGCAGTGCTAGGGGGAGACTAGCGGGCTACAATGAGCAGTTCTTC
TRBJ1-1 NA many TRBV7-6 CASNPLGGTEAFF TGTGCCAGCAACCCGCTTGGGGGGACTGAAGCTTTCTTT
TRBJ2-3 NA few TRBV28 CASSFPLTITDTQYF TGTGCCAGCAGTTTCCCCCTGACTATCACAGATACGCAGTATTTT
TRBJ2-3 TRBD1 many TRBV28 CASSTRTGGDLDTQYF TGTGCCAGCAGCACCCGGACAGGGGGCGATTTAGATACGCAGTATTTT
TRBJ2-3 NA NA TRBV20-1 CSASGDADTQYF TGCAGTGCTAGCGGGGACGCAGATACGCAGTATTTT
TRBJ1-2 NA NA TRBV9 CASSEGQDQYYGYTF TGTGCCAGCAGCGAGGGGCAAGATCAATACTATGGCTACACCTTC
TRBJ2-2 NA many TRBV21-1 CASLPTPGGGELFF TGTGCCAGCTTGCCTACCCCGGGTGGCGGGGAGCTGTTTTTT
TRBJ1-5 NA few TRBV6-6 CASSYVGRSYRNSNQPQHF TGTGCCAGCAGTTACGTCGGCAGGTCGTATCGGAATAGCAATCAGCCCCAGCATTTT
TRBJ2-1 TRBD2 many TRBV7-8 CASSWIRLAGGSEFF TGTGCCAGCAGCTGGATTCGACTAGCGGGGGGTTCGGAGTTCTTC
TRBJ2-7 NA NA TRBV4-1 CASSQGVKSYEQYF TGCGCCAGCAGCCAAGGGGTCAAGTCCTACGAGCAGTACTTC
TRBJ1-4 TRBD1 few TRBV18 CASSPEGGGKLFF TGTGCCAGCTCACCCGAAGGGGGCGGAAAACTGTTTTTT
TRBJ1-5 NA NA TRBV12-3/TRBV12-4 CASSLWRGGQPQHF TGTGCCAGCAGTTTATGGAGAGGGGGTCAGCCCCAGCATTTT
TRBJ2-7 NA NA TRBV7-9 CASSLNRYEQYF TGTGCCAGCAGCCTCAACCGTTACGAGCAGTACTTC
TRBJ1-6 NA many TRBV20-1 CSARSAGRDYNSPLHF TGCAGTGCTAGATCAGCCGGACGGGACTATAATTCACCCCTCCACTTT
TRBJ1-6 NA many TRBV12-3/TRBV12-4 CASSLTENSPLHF TGTGCCAGCAGTTTGACAGAAAATTCACCCCTCCACTTT
TRBJ1-2 NA NA TRBV19 CASSTPGLGLSGYTF TGTGCCAGTAGTACCCCGGGGCTCGGATTGTCTGGCTACACCTTC
TRBJ2-7 NA many TRBV29-1 CSVGEPGRGNYEQYF TGCAGCGTTGGTGAACCGGGACGGGGGAACTACGAGCAGTACTTC
TRBJ2-7 NA few TRBV5-6 CASSVGDSEQYF TGTGCCAGCAGCGTAGGGGACTCCGAGCAGTACTTC
TRBJ2-1 NA many TRBV6-1 CASSGGGGRYNEQFF TGTGCCAGCAGTGGCGGGGGCGGACGCTACAATGAGCAGTTCTTC
TRBJ2-3 NA many TRBV28 CASKAGLDTQYF TGTGCCAGCAAGGCAGGGCTAGATACGCAGTATTTT
TRBJ2-2 TRBD2 NA TRBV5-6 CASTGLARSGELFF TGTGCCAGCACAGGACTAGCGAGATCTGGGGAGCTGTTTTTT
TRBJ2-7 TRBD2 many TRBV27 CASSLTGGTSGREQYF TGTGCCAGCAGTTTAACTGGTGGGACTAGCGGGAGGGAGCAGTACTTC
TRBJ1-5 TRBD1 few TRBV7-2 CASSPQTGWAIGNQPQHF TGTGCCAGCAGCCCACAGACAGGGTGGGCAATCGGCAATCAGCCCCAGCATTTT
TRBJ1-2 TRBD1 few TRBV28 CASSFPSTGDYGYTF TGTGCCAGCAGTTTTCCATCTACAGGGGACTATGGCTACACCTTC